The 26 T cell receptor beta chains presented below share a single source sample, sequenced in a study of cytomegalovirus exposure and HLA in healthy donors. The PCR made use of 60 Vbeta and 13 Jbeta primers. The assay was immunoSEQ multiplex PCR, and TCRdb's table has in-frame clones only and misses some. Of 97,000 or so clones listed, roughly 85% were seen once; the top ten hold just over 2.5%. The sample taken for sequencing was PBMCs. Source of these receptors: a man in his forties in good health and CMV-seronegative.

The chain links TRBV5-8 to TRBJ2-1; 9 nucleotides line up with TRBD2. Unmatched junction bases numbered 8, after V lost 1 base and J lost 0 bases. Germline lookup yields CDR1 SGHTS and CDR2 YDEGEE. This CDR3 is 18 amino acids long. Here the CDR3 reads CASSLSFGGGVSYNEQFF. CDR3 bases: TGTGCCAGCAGCTTGTCTTTTGGCGGGGGGGTCTCCTACAATGAGCAGTTCTTC.

The rearrangement links TRBV12-5 to TRBJ1-2; tentative D call: TRBD1 (5 bases). CDR1 and CDR2 from the germline V gene are LGHNT and FRNRAP. The germline V and J ends were trimmed by 2 bases and 4 bases, with 11 bases remaining between them. The CDR3 has 14 amino acids. CDR3 coding DNA: TGTGCTAGTGGTTTGTATGGGGCCAGCTATGGCTACACCTTC. Amino acids: CASGLYGASYGYTF.

The rearrangement links TRBV11-3 to TRBJ1-1; D is uncertain. Per germline, CDR1 SGHNT and CDR2 YENEEA. V was trimmed by 11 bases and J by 7 bases, leaving 20 bases between them. This CDR3 has 13 amino acids. DNA for the CDR3: TGTGCCCCAGAGGTTACAAGCCAAATTGAAGCTTTCTTT. Translation: CAPEVTSQIEAFF.

The chain employs TRBV6-6 and TRBJ1-1; maybe TRBD1 (5 bases). The V gene lost 0 bases and the J gene lost 4 bases, with 6 bases spanning the gap. Germline V gene data show CDR1 as MNHNY and CDR2 as SVGAGI (reference sequence). CDR3 size: 13 residues. CDR3: CASSYSGGTEAFF. CDR3 nucleotide sequence: TGTGCCAGCAGTTACTCCGGGGGCACTGAAGCTTTCTTT.

This chain connects TRBV6-5 to TRBJ1-2; D unclear. The V and J ends lost 6 bases and 7 bases respectively, with 12 bases between them. This CDR3 has 12 amino acids. Germline CDR1 MNHEY, CDR2 SVGAGI. The DNA of the CDR3 is TGTGCCAGCAGGGTACATGGCGGTGGCTACACCTTC. Translated, it gives CASRVHGGGYTF.

The rearrangement joins TRBV11-1 to TRBJ1-1; D might be TRBD1 (5 bases). V was clipped by 3 bases and J by 7 bases, with 12 bases between them. The CDR3 contains 13 residues. Germline CDR1 is SGHAT and CDR2 is FQDESV (reference sequence). CDR3 DNA: TGTGCCAGCAGCTTGTCAGGGTTTGGTGAAGCTTTCTTT. It yields the protein CASSLSGFGEAFF.

This clone appeared a few times. This chain uses TRBV7-9 with TRBJ1-6; 8 positions agree with TRBD1. The CDR3 spans 17 residues. With V trimmed by 6 bases and J by 4 bases, 11 bases remained unmatched. The germline V gene has CDR1 SEHNR and CDR2 FQNEAQ (reference sequence). Here the CDR3 reads CASSVSGQGPYNSPLHF. In nucleotides, the CDR3 is TGTGCCAGCAGTGTTTCTGGACAGGGCCCATATAATTCACCCCTCCACTTT.

This clone has just one count. The rearrangement uses TRBV30 and TRBJ1-1; perhaps TRBD1 as D (5 bases). V was shortened by 3 bases and J by 8 bases, with 19 bases between the two germline ends. Germline-derived CDR1 and CDR2 are GTSNPN and SVGIG (reference sequence). The CDR3 spans 14 residues. CDR3 in amino acids: CAWSNLGPVGEAFF. DNA of the CDR3: TGTGCCTGGAGCAACTTGGGGCCGGTAGGGGAAGCTTTCTTT.

This clone was observed a few times. The chain couples TRBV5-6 to TRBJ1-2; D gene uncertain. The CDR3 is 13 amino acids. CDR1 and CDR2 from the germline V gene are SGHDT and YYEEEE. Trimming left V 5 bases short and J 4 bases short, with 12 bases between. CDR3 residues: CASRSGTSYGYTF. The CDR3 nucleotides are TGTGCCAGCAGGTCGGGTACCTCCTATGGCTACACCTTC.

This chain links TRBV21-1 with TRBJ2-1; TRBD1 was called by the table and not checked on the DNA. TRBV21-1 is described as a pseudogene. The CDR3 covers 13 residues. The CDR3 here is CASSKSSVLEQFF. The CDR3, as DNA: TGTGCCAGCAGCAAGTCCAGTGTGTTAGAGCAGTTCTTC.

This rearrangement joins TRBV5-1 to TRBJ2-5; TRBD2 matches 11 bases. Germline loops: CDR1 SGHRS, CDR2 YFSETQ. CDR3 length: 16 residues. Germline trimming cut 1 base from V and 5 bases from J; bases unmatched to any gene: 7. CDR3 in DNA: TGCGCCAGCAGCTTGAGTTTTAGCGGGGGGGCGGAGACCCAGTACTTC. The encoded protein is CASSLSFSGGAETQYF.

This clone has only one observation. The J gene is TRBJ2-5, the V gene TRBV10-3, with D unresolved. The CDR3 runs to 14 residues. Germline assignment: CDR1 ENHRY and CDR2 SYGVKD. The V end was cut by 0 bases, the J end by 0 bases, with 5 bases between. The CDR3 sequence: CAISESTNQETQYF. The CDR3, as DNA: TGTGCCATCAGTGAGTCGACAAACCAAGAGACCCAGTACTTC.

The chain recombines TRBV5-4 with TRBJ1-1; TRBD1 might be the D (5 bases). V was clipped by 4 bases and J by 10 bases, with 17 bases between them. The V gene's germline CDR1 is SGHNT and CDR2 YYREEE (reference sequence). There are 13 residues in the CDR3. The CDR3 spells CASSAPQDFGAFF. Written as DNA, the CDR3 is TGTGCCAGCAGCGCCCCACAGGATTTTGGAGCTTTCTTT. The whole variable domain, remainder taken from reference TRBV5-4 and TRBJ1-1, is ETGVTQSPTHLIKTRGQQVTLRCSSQSGHNTVSWYQQALGQGPQFIFQYYREEENGRGNFPPRFSGLQFPNYSSELNVNALELDDSALYLCASSAPQDFGAFFGQGTRLTVV.

This chain links TRBV6-4 with TRBJ1-5; tentatively, D is TRBD1 (6 bases). This CDR3 spans 13 amino acids. The V end was cut by 4 bases, the J end by 6 bases, with 10 bases between. Germline V lookup: CDR1 MRHNA, CDR2 SNTAGT. The CDR3 sequence: CASSGEGGQPQHF. DNA of the CDR3: TGTGCCAGCAGTGGGGAAGGGGGTCAGCCCCAGCATTTT.

The chain carries TRBV27 and TRBJ1-2, with 8 bases lining up with TRBD1. CDR3 length: 15 residues. V trimming: 6 bases; J trimming: 6 bases; junction bases outside the gene matches: 12. The germline V gene encodes CDR1 MNHEY and CDR2 SMNVEV (reference sequence). Written as DNA, the CDR3 is TGTGCCAGCAGACCATTGGACAGGGAAAACGATGGCTACACCTTC. It is translated as CASRPLDRENDGYTF.

The V call is TRBV7-2, the J call TRBJ2-5; 12 bases fit TRBD2. The CDR3 totals 16 residues. The V gene end was trimmed by 3 bases and the J gene end by 2 bases; junction bases not matched to a gene: 4. CDR1 is SGHTA, CDR2 FQGNSA, per germline. The CDR3 DNA reads TGTGCCAGCAGCTTGTCTACTAGCGGGGGGCAAGAGACCCAGTACTTC. This translates into CASSLSTSGGQETQYF.

V and J are TRBV4-3 and TRBJ2-1; TRBD2 aligns across 7 bases. Trimming took 0 bases from V and 14 from J; bases not matched to a gene: 13. The CDR3 covers 15 residues. CDR1 is LGHNA and CDR2 is YSLEER in the germline V gene. The CDR3 bases are TGCGCCAGCAGCCAAGAGGGGTCTAGCGGCCTAGGGGAGTTCTTC. Amino acids: CASSQEGSSGLGEFF.

This clone was observed a few times. A junction boundary mismatches the germline segment, possibly from a read error. This chain joins TRBV7-9 and TRBJ1-2, with TRBD1 matching 8 bases. This CDR3 is 16 amino acids long. Germline-derived CDR1 and CDR2 are SEHNR and FQNEAQ (reference sequence). The CDR3 DNA is TGTTCCAGCAGCTACGAGGGACAGGTGTTATTCTATGGCTACACCTTC. Translated: CSSSYEGQVLFYGYTF.

The chain is built from TRBV11-2 and TRBJ2-1, with 9 bases fitting TRBD1. Germline lookup yields CDR1 SGHAT and CDR2 FQNNGV. Germline trimming cut 1 base from V and 5 bases from J; bases unmatched to any gene: 12. The length of the CDR3 is 18 residues. CDR3 region: CASSLGAGQGKEDNEQFF. CDR3 coding DNA: TGTGCCAGCAGCTTAGGCGCGGGACAGGGAAAGGAGGACAATGAGCAGTTCTTC.

This rearrangement joins TRBV7-2 to TRBJ2-5; tentatively, D is TRBD1 (6 bases). This CDR3 contains 14 residues. Germline loops: CDR1 SGHTA, CDR2 FQGNSA. Trimming removed 1 base at V and 4 bases at J, with 10 bases between. The CDR3 loop is CASSLVGRGETQYF. The CDR3 coding sequence is TGTGCCAGCAGCTTAGTCGGCAGGGGAGAGACCCAGTACTTC.

This clone was counted a few times. The chain's CDR3 is CASSLGQGAKSTEAFF. The CDR3 DNA reads TGTGCCAGCAGCTTAGGGCAGGGGGCGAAGAGCACTGAAGCTTTCTTT. The V call is TRBV7-6, the J call TRBJ1-1, with 8 nucleotides matching TRBD1. Per germline, CDR1 SGHVS and CDR2 FNYEAQ. The J segment lost 4 bases and the V segment lost 1 base, leaving 8 bases of the junction unmatched. This CDR3 region has 16 residues.

V usage is TRBV5-1 and J usage is TRBJ2-3; no clear D. Germline values: CDR1 SGHRS, CDR2 YFSETQ. CDR3 length: 14 residues. Trimming took off 5 bases at V and 2 bases at J, with 12 bases between the two ends. CDR3 residues: CASSRQGYTDTQYF. In nucleotides, the CDR3 is TGCGCCAGCAGTAGACAAGGCTACACAGATACGCAGTATTTT. Supplemented by reference TRBV5-1 and TRBJ2-3, the full variable domain reads KAGVTQTPRYLIKTRGQQVTLSCSPISGHRSVSWYQQTPGQGLQFLFEYFSETQRNKGNFPGRFSGRQFSNSRSEMNVSTLELGDSALYLCASSRQGYTDTQYFGPGTRLTVL.

The chain combines TRBV4-1 with TRBJ1-4; 10 bases align to TRBD1. Germline V CDR1 and CDR2: MGHRA, YSYEKL. The CDR3 consists of 15 residues. The ends lost 3 bases at V and 7 bases at J; junction bases unmatched: 5. In nucleotides, the CDR3 is TGCGCCAGCAGCCAGACAGGGGGCGTAGGTGAAAAACTGTTTTTT. Translated, it gives CASSQTGGVGEKLFF.

J is TRBJ2-2 and V is TRBV5-6, with TRBD1 identical over 7 bases. J was trimmed by 6 bases and V by 4 bases; bases with no gene match: 6. The CDR3 extends over 14 amino acids. CDR1 is SGHDT and CDR2 is YYEEEE in the germline V gene. Here the CDR3 DNA reads TGTGCCAGCAGCCCCGGGACAGACCCCGGGGAGCTGTTTTTT. It specifies CASSPGTDPGELFF.

Points on this clone: Relative to the germline gene, one junction end is altered; a read error may explain this. The gene calls are TRBV7-9 and TRBJ1-2; 7 bases line up with TRBD1. The CDR3 is 13 amino acids. Germline assignment: CDR1 SEHNR and CDR2 FQNEAQ (reference sequence). The CDR3 sequence is CSSSLGQNYGYTF. The CDR3 nucleotides read TGTTCCAGCAGCCTGGGACAGAACTATGGCTACACCTTC.

The rearrangement joins TRBV9 to TRBJ2-2; the D gene is possibly TRBD1 (5 bases). This CDR3 spans 15 amino acids. V lost 0 bases to trimming and J lost 2 bases, with 8 bases between them. Looked up from germline, CDR1 is SGDLS and CDR2 is YYNGEE. This CDR3 reads CASSVVGVNTGELFF. CDR3 DNA sequence: TGTGCCAGCAGCGTAGTAGGGGTAAACACCGGGGAGCTGTTTTTT.